This T cell receptor beta chain came from a study of blood T cell repertoires in COVID-19. CDR1 is MNHEY and CDR2 is SVGEGT in the germline V gene. CDR3 size: 14 residues. V shed 2 bases, J shed 5 bases, and the junction held 5 bases outside the gene matches. The assay was immunoSEQ multiplex PCR, and TCRdb's table has in-frame clones only and misses some. The table has hundreds of thousands of clones, about nine tenths seen once; the top ten hold nearly 6.5%. The clonotype originates from a woman aged 30 to 39 with acute COVID-19. Source material: PBMCs or T cells enriched from blood (not recorded which). The genes are TRBV6-2 or TRBV6-3 and TRBJ2-5, with TRBD1 matching 7 bases. CDR3 loop: CASSYRGQRETQYF. The CDR3 nucleotides are TGTGCCAGCAGTTACAGGGGACAGCGGGAGACCCAGTACTTC.